These T cell receptor beta chains were read from a single sample in a study of cytomegalovirus exposure and HLA in healthy donors. Clones were read by immunoSEQ multiplex PCR, and TCRdb kept only the in-frame ones, dropping some. The repertoire holds around 150,000 clones, 80% to 85% seen once, with about 10% in the top ten. The material sequenced was PBMCs. The receptors were sampled from a man in his thirties or forties in good health and CMV-seropositive. The CDR3 runs from the conserved cysteine through the conserved F or W. D genes are given only for firm matches. Rows may omit the clone size; those that give it use once, few, many or a size class.

TRBV5-4	TRBJ2-5	15	TRBD2	-	CASSSGLAGQETQYF	TGTGCCAGCAGCTCGGGACTAGCGGGGCAAGAGACCCAGTACTTC
TRBV19	TRBJ2-3	15	TRBD2	-	CAASRGTSITDTQYF	TGTGCCGCTTCCCGGGGGACTAGTATCACAGATACGCAGTATTTT
TRBV21-1	TRBJ2-7	16	-	-	CASSKEGTAECDEQYF	TGTGCCAGCAGCAAAGAGGGGACTGCAGAATGCGACGAGCAGTACTTC
TRBV28	TRBJ1-6	15	-	-	CASTQGYHNNSPLHF	TGTGCCAGCACCCAGGGATACCACAATAATTCACCCCTCCACTTT
TRBV19	TRBJ2-5	17	TRBD1	-	CASSRPPGQGAKETQYF	TGTGCCAGTAGTCGGCCCCCGGGACAGGGGGCCAAAGAGACCCAGTACTTC
TRBV5-6	TRBJ2-5	11	TRBD1	-	CASTRGETQYF	TGTGCCAGCACCAGGGGGGAGACCCAGTACTTC
TRBV14	TRBJ2-5	16	-	-	CASSQDLSLARKTQYF	TGTGCCAGCAGCCAAGATCTTAGCCTAGCGCGGAAGACCCAGTACTTC
TRBV28	TRBJ1-6	15	TRBD1	-	CASSRGDRDNSPLHF	TGTGCCAGCAGCAGGGGGGACAGAGATAATTCACCCCTCCACTTT
TRBV6-5	TRBJ2-6	15	-	-	CASRITDSGANVLTF	TGTGCCAGCAGGATTACAGACTCTGGGGCCAACGTCCTGACTTTC
TRBV11-3	TRBJ2-7	15	TRBD1	-	CASSLDGTGLDEQYF	TGTGCCAGCAGCTTAGATGGGACAGGGCTCGACGAGCAGTACTTC
TRBV7-2	TRBJ1-4	14	-	-	CASSLGSNNEKLFF	TGTGCCAGCAGCTTAGGGAGTAATAATGAAAAACTGTTTTTT
TRBV9	TRBJ1-3	13	-	-	CASSVVPGDTIYF	TGTGCCAGCAGCGTAGTCCCGGGGGACACCATATATTTT
TRBV2	TRBJ2-3	15	TRBD1	once	CASSRGGAGTDTQYF	TGTGCCAGCAGCCGAGGGGGCGCCGGCACAGATACGCAGTATTTT
TRBV5-4	TRBJ1-2	16	TRBD1	-	CASSYPTGTDFYGYTF	TGTGCCAGCAGCTACCCGACCGGGACAGACTTCTATGGCTACACCTTC
TRBV4-1	TRBJ2-7	18	TRBD2	-	CASSPQGAGEEPAYEQYF	TGCGCCAGCAGCCCTCAAGGAGCGGGAGAAGAACCGGCCTACGAGCAGTACTTC
TRBV5-1	TRBJ2-3	16	-	-	CASSPRAGINTDTQYF	TGCGCCAGCAGCCCCCGGGCGGGGATTAATACAGATACGCAGTATTTT
TRBV5-1	TRBJ1-1	12	-	-	CASATGNTEAFF	TGCGCCAGCGCCACAGGGAACACTGAAGCTTTCTTT
TRBV5-6	TRBJ2-5	13	-	-	CASSLISLETQYF	TGTGCCAGCAGCTTGATAAGCCTGGAGACCCAGTACTTC
TRBV25-1	TRBJ2-1	16	TRBD2	-	CASSEKISGSYSEQFF	TGTGCCAGCAGTGAAAAGATTAGCGGGAGTTATAGTGAGCAGTTCTTC
TRBV7-9	TRBJ2-1	13	-	-	CASSLDSYNEQFF	TGTGCCAGCAGCTTAGACAGCTACAATGAGCAGTTCTTC
TRBV6-5	TRBJ2-7	15	TRBD1	-	CASSFSTGMRYEQYF	TGTGCCAGCAGTTTTTCGACAGGGATGAGGTACGAGCAGTACTTC
TRBV28	TRBJ2-1	16	TRBD1	-	CASRYAGTGAYNEQFF	TGTGCCAGCAGATACGCCGGGACAGGGGCCTACAATGAGCAGTTCTTC
TRBV7-2	TRBJ2-5	13	-	once	CASSLVAEETQYF	TGTGCCAGCAGCTTGGTAGCGGAAGAGACCCAGTACTTC
TRBV5-1	TRBJ2-5	16	TRBD1	-	CASSPGQGASLETQYF	TGCGCCAGCAGCCCCGGACAGGGGGCATCCTTAGAGACCCAGTACTTC